The 5 T cell receptor beta chains listed next were all sequenced from one sample in a study of control samples from healthy donors and cancer patients (dated by TCRdb to about 2020). The receptor library was made with the immunoSEQ multiplex PCR assay. TCRdb retrieved this table from immuneACCESS and kept in-frame rearrangements only. Not all clones are present; in checked studies, unresolved V genes account for under half, and no reason is known for the remainder. This sample holds under 200,000 clones; 90% to 95% were observed only once. The ten largest clonotypes hold around 8% of the sample. Sequences were obtained from blood. These receptors were obtained from a woman between 40 and 55 years old in good health.

This clone has just a few counts. Germline is not matched at one junction end, which may reflect a read error. The chain has TRBV7-7 and TRBJ2-2; D is unresolved. This CDR3 region has 15 residues. The V gene's germline CDR1 is SSHAT and CDR2 FNYEAQ (reference sequence). The DNA of the CDR3 is TGTGCTAGCAGCAGACGGGCCAGGAACACCGGGGAGCTGTTTTTT. It yields the protein CASSRRARNTGELFF.

This clone was counted once. This chain uses TRBV7-9 with TRBJ2-7, with 7 nucleotides matching TRBD2. Germline V lookup: CDR1 SEHNR, CDR2 FQNEAQ (reference sequence). The CDR3 is 14 residues long. Germline trimming cut 7 bases from V and 4 bases from J; bases unmatched to any gene: 10. This CDR3 reads CASTGTTRHYEQYF. CDR3 sequence (DNA): TGTGCCAGCACCGGGACTACCCGCCATTACGAGCAGTACTTC. The whole variable domain, remainder taken from reference TRBV7-9 and TRBJ2-7, is DTGVSQNPRHKITKRGQNVTFRCDPISEHNRLYWYRQTLGQGPEFLTYFQNEAQLEKSRLLSDRFSAERPKGSFSTLEIQRTEQGDSAMYLCASTGTTRHYEQYFGPGTRLTVT.

V and J are TRBV7-2 and TRBJ1-2; D uncertain. V lost 2 bases and J lost 7, with 11 bases in between. The CDR3 sequence is 13 residues long. Per the germline V gene, CDR1 is SGHTA and CDR2 is FQGNSA. The DNA for the CDR3 is TGTGCCAGCAGCTTAAGCCGAGGTGGTGGCTACACCTTC. Translating gives CASSLSRGGGYTF.

This chain joins TRBV19 and TRBJ2-5; tentatively, D is TRBD1 (6 bases). CDR1 LNHDA and CDR2 SQIVND come from the germline V gene (reference sequence). The V and J ends lost 4 bases and 0 bases respectively, with 15 bases between them. The CDR3 is made up of 16 amino acids. The CDR3, as DNA: TGTGCCAGTAGTACTTATCGGGACACCTACCAAGAGACCCAGTACTTC. This codes for CASSTYRDTYQETQYF.

The chain has TRBV29-1 and TRBJ2-1, with D unresolved. CDR3 length equals 15 residues. Trimming removed 7 bases at V and 2 bases at J, with 18 bases between. Germline lookup yields CDR1 SQVTM and CDR2 ANQGSEA. The CDR3 here is CSAHSYSRAYNEQFF. The CDR3 DNA follows: TGCAGCGCTCACTCATACTCAAGGGCCTACAATGAGCAGTTCTTC.